One and the same sample provided the 14 T cell receptor beta chains below, sequenced in a study of cytomegalovirus exposure and HLA in healthy donors. Vbeta (60) and Jbeta (13) primers were used in the PCR. Generated by immunoSEQ multiplex PCR, the TCRdb table keeps only in-frame clones and is missing some. The table has roughly 180,000 clones, 60% to 80% seen once. Sequenced input: PBMCs. The receptors were sampled from a middle-aged man in good health and CMV-seropositive.

CDR3 bases: TGTGCCAGCAGTGAAGCTTCGGGGTGGGGTCAGCCCCAGCATTTT. This gives the protein CASSEASGWGQPQHF. The J gene is TRBJ1-5, the V gene TRBV2, with D unclear. The germline V and J ends were trimmed by 0 bases and 6 bases, with 12 bases remaining between them. CDR3 size: 15 residues. The germline V gene encodes CDR1 SNHLY and CDR2 FYNNEI.

The chain couples TRBV7-8 to TRBJ2-7; weak D call: TRBD1 (6 bases). Trimming left V 1 base short and J 2 bases short, with 9 bases between. The germline gives CDR1 SGHVS, CDR2 FQNEAQ. The CDR3 length is 14 residues. DNA of the CDR3: TGTGCCAGCAGCTTAGGGAAGGGGGCCTACGAGCAGTACTTC. It is translated as CASSLGKGAYEQYF.

This chain links TRBV5-1 with TRBJ1-4, with 8 bases identical to TRBD1. This CDR3 spans 14 amino acids. Germline assignment: CDR1 SGHRS and CDR2 YFSETQ. J gave up 5 bases and V 4 bases, and 4 bases lay outside the gene matches. Here the CDR3 DNA reads TGCGCCAGCAGCCTACGGACAGGGAATGAAAAACTGTTTTTT. It codes for CASSLRTGNEKLFF. Combining the CDR3 with reference TRBV5-1 and TRBJ1-4 gives the whole variable domain KAGVTQTPRYLIKTRGQQVTLSCSPISGHRSVSWYQQTPGQGLQFLFEYFSETQRNKGNFPGRFSGRQFSNSRSEMNVSTLELGDSALYLCASSLRTGNEKLFFGSGTQLSVL.

The chain joins TRBV7-2 to TRBJ1-1, with a tentative D call TRBD1 (6 bases). This CDR3 is 15 amino acids long. V lost 1 base and J 6 bases, leaving 15 bases between the germline ends. Germline-derived CDR1 and CDR2 are SGHTA and FQGNSA. Here the CDR3 DNA reads TGTGCCAGCAGCTTAGAAGGGGGATTGGGTGCTGAAGCTTTCTTT. This gives the protein CASSLEGGLGAEAFF.

The rearrangement joins TRBV28 to TRBJ2-5; no clear D. The CDR3 spans 17 residues. Germline V gene data show CDR1 as MDHEN and CDR2 as SYDVKM. The ends were cut back, 5 bases at V and 2 bases at J, with 21 bases in the middle. CDR3: CASSTAFLDSAQETQYF. As DNA, the CDR3 is TGTGCCAGCAGTACGGCGTTTCTAGATAGTGCGCAAGAGACCCAGTACTTC.

V gene TRBV4-2 combines with J gene TRBJ2-7; the D gene is possibly TRBD1 (5 bases). Germline-derived CDR1 and CDR2 are LGHNA and YNFKEQ. Trimming stripped 0 bases from V and 2 bases from J, with 14 bases between. The CDR3 loop spans 16 amino acids. CDR3 region: CASSQESQGLTYEQYF. The CDR3 nucleotides read TGTGCCAGCAGCCAAGAATCCCAGGGTCTTACCTACGAGCAGTACTTC.

V gene TRBV29-1 combines with J gene TRBJ2-5, with TRBD2 matching 7 bases. The CDR3 is made up of 14 amino acids. Germline CDR1 reads SQVTM; CDR2 reads ANQGSEA. V shed 8 bases and J 9 bases; nucleotides not matched to a gene: 18. The CDR3 bases are TGCAGCCTATCAGAAGGGAGGGGTCCCCTTCCCCAGTACTTC. Translating it yields CSLSEGRGPLPQYF.

This chain uses TRBV5-6 with TRBJ2-5; 8 bases align to TRBD1. There are 16 residues in the CDR3. CDR1 SGHDT and CDR2 YYEEEE come from the germline V gene. The V and J ends lost 0 bases and 1 base, in that order; junction bases with no gene match: 5. CDR3 loop: CASSLGTGIPQETQYF. The CDR3 bases are TGTGCCAGCAGCTTGGGGACAGGGATCCCCCAAGAGACCCAGTACTTC.

About this clone itself: At one of its ends the junction is not consistent with the germline gene, which may arise from a read error. This chain links TRBV7-9 with TRBJ2-5; D might be TRBD2 (6 bases). Per germline, CDR1 SEHNR and CDR2 FQNEAQ (reference sequence). This CDR3 contains 14 residues. CDR3 in amino acids: CSSSWEAVQETQYF. The CDR3 DNA sequence: TGTTCCAGCAGCTGGGAGGCGGTCCAAGAGACCCAGTACTTC.

V usage is TRBV7-9 and J usage is TRBJ2-3, with 13 bases that match TRBD2. Germline V lookup: CDR1 SEHNR, CDR2 FQNEAQ (reference sequence). CDR3 length: 16 residues. Trimming at V came to 5 bases and at J to 2 bases, leaving 4 bases not matched to a gene. CDR3 in amino acids: CASSTGTSGDTDTQYF. The CDR3 DNA is TGTGCCAGCAGCACCGGGACTAGCGGGGACACAGATACGCAGTATTTT.

The table lists this clone with a few counts. The V call is TRBV13, the J call TRBJ1-1; D gene unclear. The V end was cut by 5 bases, the J end by 0 bases, with 7 bases between. The CDR3 is 13 amino acids. Per the germline V gene, CDR1 is PRHDT and CDR2 is FYEKMQ (reference sequence). The CDR3 DNA reads TGTGCCAGCAGCCCTCACATGAACACTGAAGCTTTCTTT. Translating gives CASSPHMNTEAFF.

The sample holds a few counts of this clone. The J gene is TRBJ1-1, the V gene TRBV7-9, with D hard to call. The V gene's germline CDR1 is SEHNR and CDR2 FQNEAQ (reference sequence). This CDR3 contains 15 residues. V was shortened by 4 bases and J by 2 bases, with 14 bases between the two germline ends. The CDR3 nucleotides read TGTGCCAGCAGCTCTCGAGGGAACAGAAACACTGAAGCTTTCTTT. This translates into CASSSRGNRNTEAFF. Full variable domain (remainder filled in from reference TRBV7-9 and TRBJ1-1): DTGVSQNPRHKITKRGQNVTFRCDPISEHNRLYWYRQTLGQGPEFLTYFQNEAQLEKSRLLSDRFSAERPKGSFSTLEIQRTEQGDSAMYLCASSSRGNRNTEAFFGQGTRLTVV.

In regard to this clone: Other nucleotide sequences from this sample produce the same CDR3. The chain carries TRBV18 and TRBJ1-5; TRBD1 agrees at 8 bases. Losses at the gene ends were 3 bases for V and 4 bases for J; bases not matched to a gene: 2. Germline V gives CDR1 KGHSH, CDR2 LQKENI. This CDR3 region has 14 residues. The CDR3 DNA reads TGTGCCAGCTCACCCACAGGGGGAAATCAGCCCCAGCATTTT. Its translation is CASSPTGGNQPQHF.

The chain recombines TRBV2 with TRBJ2-4, with 7 bases lining up with TRBD2. V lost 8 bases, J lost 3 bases, and 10 bases stayed unmatched. The CDR3 contains 15 residues. Per germline, CDR1 SNHLY and CDR2 FYNNEI. CDR3 region: CASGTTRSGKNIQYF. The CDR3 nucleotides read TGTGCCAGCGGGACTACTCGGTCTGGCAAAAACATTCAGTACTTC. Full variable domain (outside the CDR3, taken from reference TRBV2 and TRBJ2-4): EPEVTQTPSHQVTQMGQEVILRCVPISNHLYFYWYRQILGQKVEFLVSFYNNEISEKSEIFDDQFSVERPDGSNFTLKIRSTKLEDSAMYFCASGTTRSGKNIQYFGAGTRLSVL.